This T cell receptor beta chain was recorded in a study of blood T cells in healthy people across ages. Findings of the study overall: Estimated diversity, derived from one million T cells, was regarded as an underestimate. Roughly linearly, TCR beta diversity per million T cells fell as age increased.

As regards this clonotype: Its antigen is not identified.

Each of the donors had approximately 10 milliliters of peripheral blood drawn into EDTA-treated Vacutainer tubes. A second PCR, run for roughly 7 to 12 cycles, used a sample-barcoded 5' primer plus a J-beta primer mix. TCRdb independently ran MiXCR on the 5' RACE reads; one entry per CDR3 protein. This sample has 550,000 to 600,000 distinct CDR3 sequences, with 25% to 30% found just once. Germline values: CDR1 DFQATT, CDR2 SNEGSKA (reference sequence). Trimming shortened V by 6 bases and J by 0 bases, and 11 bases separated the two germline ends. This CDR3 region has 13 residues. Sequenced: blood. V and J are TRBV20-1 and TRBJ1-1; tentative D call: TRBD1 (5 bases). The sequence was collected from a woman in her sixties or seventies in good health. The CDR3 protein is CSAQGPLNTEAFF. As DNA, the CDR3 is TGCAGTGCCCAGGGACCCCTGAACACTGAAGCTTTCTTT.